The present entry profiles one T cell receptor (beta chain) with its context. Its antigen is not identified. It was with a sample-barcoded 5' primer and a J-beta primer mix that a second PCR of about 7 to 12 cycles was run. TCRdb reprocessed the 5' RACE reads via MiXCR and lists one record per CDR3 protein. The data show about 730,000 distinct CDR3 sequences, roughly 43% seen once. These data come from a study of blood T cells in healthy people across ages. Study-level information: Capturing about one barcoded beta molecule per two T cells was achieved by template switching. General study findings and limits: PBMC samples, being unsorted, prevented any conclusive comparison of naive and antigen-experienced cells. Roughly linearly, TCR beta diversity per million T cells fell as age increased.

The CDR3 consists of 14 residues. The germline V gene has CDR1 MDHEN and CDR2 SYDVKM. The V segment lost 7 bases and the J segment 3 bases; nucleotides outside the gene matches: 6. Total RNA amounts of at least 6 micrograms were extracted per sample. The sample taken for sequencing was blood. The clonotype originates from a woman aged 60-75 years in good health. The V call is TRBV28, the J call TRBJ2-1, with 7 bases lining up with TRBD2. The chain's CDR3 is CASTWGGGYNEQFF. In DNA, the CDR3 is TGTGCCAGCACCTGGGGGGGTGGCTACAATGAGCAGTTCTTC.